The clone carrying this TCR beta chain was found a few times. Antigen unknown. This specimen belongs to a study of T cells in narcolepsy. TCRdb's copy holds only in-frame clones and misses some; the assay was immunoSEQ multiplex PCR. The sample gives over 25,000 clones, 79% of which show up once; roughly 7% is in the top ten. Trimming took off 0 bases at V and 5 bases at J, with 4 bases between the two ends. This CDR3 comprises 12 residues. In germline, CDR1 is MNHNY, CDR2 SVGAGI (reference sequence). Whole-study results and caveats: Reportedly, autoreactive clonotypes were serially detected in patients' blood but not controls'.

V is TRBV6-6 and J is TRBJ1-1; D remains ambiguous. The sequenced sample was memory (CD45RA-) CD4+ T cells from blood. This clonotype originated in a human donor in good health. The CDR3 here is CASSYSETEAFF. Here the CDR3 DNA reads TGTGCCAGCAGTTACTCCGAGACTGAAGCTTTCTTT.